This is a list of T cell receptor beta chains from one sample in a study of T cells after yellow fever vaccination. TCRdb independently ran MiXCR on the 5' RACE reads; one entry per CDR3 protein. The table lists 300,000 to 350,000 distinct CDR3 sequences, around 4.5% of them singletons. Sequencing used PBMCs, obtained 15 days after the yellow fever booster vaccination. The receptors come from a man between 18 and 29 years old who received the YFV17D yellow fever vaccine. The CDR3 runs from the conserved cysteine through the conserved F or W. The D gene is left open where the match is weak. The size entry is marked missing in some rows and otherwise reads once, few, many or a size class.

d_call	v_call	j_call	clone_size	cdr3_nt	cdr3_aa
TRBD1	TRBV6-5	TRBJ2-7	many	TGTGCCAGCACCCTGATACAGGGGGCCCTCTACGAGCAGTACTTC	CASTLIQGALYEQYF
.	TRBV29-1	TRBJ2-2	many	TGCAGCGTTGGCAGGCCGAACACCGGGGAGCTGTTTTTT	CSVGRPNTGELFF
TRBD1	TRBV12-3/TRBV12-4	TRBJ1-2	few	TGTGCCAGCAGTTTTCAGGGGGCAGATGGCTACACCTTC	CASSFQGADGYTF
.	TRBV6-6	TRBJ1-5	many	TGTGCCAGCAGCCGACAGGACAATCAGCCCCAGCATTTT	CASSRQDNQPQHF
TRBD2	TRBV6-1	TRBJ2-1	many	TGTGCCAGCAGTGGACTAGCGGGGGGCTACAATGAGCAGTTCTTC	CASSGLAGGYNEQFF
.	TRBV5-1	TRBJ2-1	few	TGCGCCAGCACCCCAGACAGGATCCTCTACAATGAGCAGTTCTTC	CASTPDRILYNEQFF
TRBD1	TRBV12-3/TRBV12-4	TRBJ1-1	.	TGTGCCAGCAGTCTATCCGGGACAGGGAGGACTGAAGCTTTCTTT	CASSLSGTGRTEAFF
.	TRBV5-1	TRBJ2-3	.	TGCGCCAGCAGCCCGGACCTCCCGAGGGTAGATACGCAGTATTTT	CASSPDLPRVDTQYF
TRBD1	TRBV3-1	TRBJ2-2	once	TGTGCCAGCAGCCTATACAGGGGATGGACCGGGGAGCTGTTTTTT	CASSLYRGWTGELFF
.	TRBV19	TRBJ2-6	once	TGTGCCAGTAGTATAGATGCGATTGGGGCCAACGTCCTGACTTTC	CASSIDAIGANVLTF
.	TRBV7-2	TRBJ1-5	many	TGTGCCAGCAGCTTAATGGGGGGGACGACTGATCAGCCCCAGCATTTT	CASSLMGGTTDQPQHF
.	TRBV7-3	TRBJ2-1	few	TGTGCCAGCCAGAAAAGTGGGACGCTTGGCAATGAGCAGTTCTTC	CASQKSGTLGNEQFF
TRBD1	TRBV7-9	TRBJ2-1	.	TGTGCCAGCAGGCCACAGGGGAAGAGGCTCTACAATGAGCAGTTCTTC	CASRPQGKRLYNEQFF
.	TRBV29-1	TRBJ1-5	many	TGCAGCGTTGAGCAGGGAAAGGGTCAGCCCCAGCATTTT	CSVEQGKGQPQHF
.	TRBV12-3/TRBV12-4	TRBJ2-7	many	TGTGCCAGCAGTTTTCTAACAGCGGGCGGTCGCGAGCAGTACTTC	CASSFLTAGGREQYF
TRBD1	TRBV18	TRBJ2-1	few	TGTGCCAGCTCCCCACCCACAGGGGGACACAATGAGCAGTTCTTC	CASSPPTGGHNEQFF
TRBD1	TRBV10-3	TRBJ1-1	many	TGTGCCATCATGGTAGGGGGCTTCAAAGCTTTCTTT	CAIMVGGFKAFF
.	TRBV9	TRBJ1-1	few	TGTGCCAGCAGCCCCGGCCCCCCGGTTGGGGAAGCTTTCTTT	CASSPGPPVGEAFF
TRBD1	TRBV6-6	TRBJ2-4	.	TGTGCCAGCAGTTCACAGGGGCCTTTAGCCAAAAACATTCAGTACTTC	CASSSQGPLAKNIQYF
TRBD2	TRBV4-2	TRBJ2-3	many	TGTGCCAGCAGCCAGAAGCGGGGGAGCACAGATACGCAGTATTTT	CASSQKRGSTDTQYF
TRBD2	TRBV6-5	TRBJ2-3	many	TGTGCCAGCAGTTACTCGGTACTAGCGGGGGCAGATACGCAGTATTTT	CASSYSVLAGADTQYF
.	TRBV20-1	TRBJ2-7	.	TGCAGTGCTAGAGATGCCCTCCCCAAAAGCATGGACCTATACGAGCAGTACTTC	CSARDALPKSMDLYEQYF
.	TRBV12-3/TRBV12-4	TRBJ1-1	many	TGTGCCAGCAGCCTGGGTCCTGAAGCTTTCTTT	CASSLGPEAFF